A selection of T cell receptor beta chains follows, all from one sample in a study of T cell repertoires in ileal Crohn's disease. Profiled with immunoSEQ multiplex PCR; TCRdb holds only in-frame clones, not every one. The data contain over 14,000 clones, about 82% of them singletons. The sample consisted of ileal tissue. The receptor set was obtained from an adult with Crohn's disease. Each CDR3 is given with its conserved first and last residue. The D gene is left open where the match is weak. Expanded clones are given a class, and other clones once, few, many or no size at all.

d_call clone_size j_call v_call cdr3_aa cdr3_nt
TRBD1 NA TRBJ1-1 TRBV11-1 CASSAATGYDGTEAFF TGTGCCAGCAGCGCGGCGACAGGGTATGACGGCACTGAAGCTTTCTTT
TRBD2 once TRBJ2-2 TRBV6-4 CASSASGGSRGELFF TGTGCCAGCAGTGCAAGCGGGGGATCCCGCGGGGAGCTGTTTTTT
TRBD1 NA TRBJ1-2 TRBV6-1 CASRAGGYGLYGYTF TGTGCCAGCAGGGCAGGGGGGTACGGGTTGTATGGCTACACCTTC
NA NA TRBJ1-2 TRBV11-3 CASSSYSLWDISNYGYTF TGTGCCAGCAGCTCCTACTCTTTGTGGGACATATCGAACTATGGCTACACCTTC
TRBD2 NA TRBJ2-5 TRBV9 CASSLAGGQGETQYF TGTGCCAGCAGCTTAGCGGGGGGGCAGGGAGAGACCCAGTACTTC
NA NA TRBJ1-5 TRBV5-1 CASSLNLGGQPQHF TGCGCCAGCAGCTTGAATCTCGGGGGTCAGCCCCAGCATTTT
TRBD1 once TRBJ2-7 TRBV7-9 CASSLGDRVYHEQYF TGTGCCAGCAGCCTTGGGGACAGGGTTTACCACGAGCAGTACTTC
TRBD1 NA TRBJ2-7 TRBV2 CASNPDRGQNEQYF TGTGCCAGCAACCCGGACAGGGGGCAGAACGAGCAGTACTTC
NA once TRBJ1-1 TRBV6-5 CASSYDRNTEAFF TGTGCCAGCAGTTATGACAGGAACACTGAAGCTTTCTTT
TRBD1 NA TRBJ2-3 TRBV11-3 CASRKGTDRTDTQYF TGTGCCAGCAGGAAGGGGACAGACCGCACAGATACGCAGTATTTT
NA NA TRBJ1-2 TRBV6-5 CASSYAANYGYTF TGTGCCAGCAGTTACGCGGCCAACTATGGCTACACCTTC
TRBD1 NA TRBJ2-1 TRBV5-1 CASSSRMGQMYNEQFF TGCGCCAGCAGTTCCAGAATGGGACAGATGTACAATGAGCAGTTCTTC
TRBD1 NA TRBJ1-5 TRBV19 CASSTLDRGHSQPQHF TGTGCCAGTAGTACCCTGGACAGGGGGCACAGTCAGCCCCAGCATTTT
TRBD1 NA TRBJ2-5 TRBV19 CASSFGTGGQETQYF TGTGCCAGTAGTTTCGGGACAGGGGGACAAGAGACCCAGTACTTC
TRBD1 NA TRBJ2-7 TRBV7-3 CASSLTGQGRYEQYF TGTGCCAGCAGCTTAACAGGACAGGGGAGGTACGAGCAGTACTTC
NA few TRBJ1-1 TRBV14 CASSQLYLNTEAFF TGTGCCAGCAGCCAGTTGTATTTGAACACTGAAGCTTTCTTT
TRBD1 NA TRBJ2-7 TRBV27 CASSADRVEQYF TGTGCCAGCAGCGCCGACAGGGTTGAGCAGTACTTC
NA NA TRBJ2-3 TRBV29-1 CSVPPPGLGLRDTQYF TGCAGCGTTCCCCCTCCGGGACTGGGCCTGAGGGATACGCAGTATTTT
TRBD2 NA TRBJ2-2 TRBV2 CASTSSGRANTGELFF TGTGCCAGCACGTCTAGCGGGAGGGCTAACACCGGGGAGCTGTTTTTT
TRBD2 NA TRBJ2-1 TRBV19 CASSVRGVGSYNEQFF TGTGCCAGTAGTGTCCGGGGGGTTGGTTCCTACAATGAGCAGTTCTTC
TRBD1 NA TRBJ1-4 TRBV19 CASSIGQEGEKLFF TGTGCCAGTAGTATTGGACAGGAGGGGGAAAAACTGTTTTTT
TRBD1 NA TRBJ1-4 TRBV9 CASSVVGTGGEKLFF TGTGCCAGCAGCGTAGTAGGGACAGGGGGAGAAAAACTGTTTTTT
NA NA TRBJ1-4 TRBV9 CASSVAWGTQEKLFF TGTGCCAGCAGCGTAGCTTGGGGGACACAGGAAAAACTGTTTTTT
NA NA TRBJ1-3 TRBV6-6 CASSSDPAAGNTIYF TGTGCCAGCAGTTCAGACCCGGCGGCTGGAAACACCATATATTTT
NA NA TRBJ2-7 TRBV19 CASSIGGRYYEQYF TGTGCCAGTAGTATAGGGGGCCGGTACTACGAGCAGTACTTC
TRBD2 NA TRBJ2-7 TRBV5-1 CASSSGTSGSYEQYF TGCGCCAGCAGCTCCGGGACTAGCGGCTCCTACGAGCAGTACTTC
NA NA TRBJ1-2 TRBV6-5 CASSLQGIGYGYTF TGTGCCAGCAGTCTACAGGGTATCGGCTATGGCTACACCTTC
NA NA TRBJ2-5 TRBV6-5 CASSSRGAGTQYF TGTGCCAGCAGCTCCAGGGGGGCAGGGACCCAGTACTTC
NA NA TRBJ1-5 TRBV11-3 CASNRLTWQPQHF TGTGCCAGCAACAGGTTAACATGGCAGCCCCAGCATTTT
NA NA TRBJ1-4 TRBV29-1 CSVGQRVNEKLFF TGCAGCGTTGGACAGCGGGTTAATGAAAAACTGTTTTTT
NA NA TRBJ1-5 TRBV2 CASSPGRSYSNQPQHF TGTGCCAGCAGTCCCGGGAGAAGTTATAGCAATCAGCCCCAGCATTTT
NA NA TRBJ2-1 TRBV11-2 CASSSVNTVPTYEQFF TGTGCCAGCAGCTCTGTGAACACAGTCCCTACATATGAGCAGTTCTTC
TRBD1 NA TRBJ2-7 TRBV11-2 CASTPGGGYEQYF TGTGCCAGTACACCAGGGGGCGGCTACGAGCAGTACTTC
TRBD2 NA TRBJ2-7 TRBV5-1 CASSSTSGPYEQYF TGCGCCAGCAGCTCGACTAGCGGACCCTACGAGCAGTACTTC
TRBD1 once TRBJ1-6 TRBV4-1 CASSQADRGGSPLHF TGCGCCAGCAGCCAAGCGGACAGGGGTGGTTCACCCCTCCACTTT
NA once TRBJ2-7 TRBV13 CASSFPGYEQYF TGTGCCAGCAGCTTCCCGGGCTACGAGCAGTACTTC
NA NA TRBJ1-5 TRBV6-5 CASRGRGMRQPQHF TGTGCCAGCAGGGGACGGGGGATGAGACAGCCCCAGCATTTT
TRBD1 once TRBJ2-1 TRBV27 CASSSSGTGGDEQFF TGTGCCAGCAGTTCGTCCGGGACAGGGGGGGATGAGCAGTTCTTC
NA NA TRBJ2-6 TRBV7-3 CASSYTPGSGANVLTF TGTGCCAGCAGCTACACGCCGGGTTCTGGGGCCAACGTCCTGACTTTC
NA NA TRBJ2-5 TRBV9 CASSVRGHQETQYF TGTGCCAGCAGCGTCCGGGGACATCAAGAGACCCAGTACTTC
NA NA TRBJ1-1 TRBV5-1 CASSRDTNTEAFF TGCGCCAGCAGTAGGGACACGAACACTGAAGCTTTCTTT
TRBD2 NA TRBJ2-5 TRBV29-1 CSVGGLRRGRVGETQYF TGCAGCGTTGGGGGACTCCGGCGGGGGAGAGTAGGTGAGACCCAGTACTTC
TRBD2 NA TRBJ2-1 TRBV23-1 CASSQPSGGNEQFF TGCGCCAGCAGTCAACCTAGCGGGGGGAATGAGCAGTTCTTC
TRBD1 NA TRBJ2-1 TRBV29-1 CSFRGMGPNNEQFF TGCAGCTTCAGGGGGATGGGCCCTAACAATGAGCAGTTCTTC
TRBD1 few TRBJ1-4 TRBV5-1 CASSVGQKNEKLFF TGCGCCAGCAGCGTGGGACAGAAAAATGAAAAACTGTTTTTT
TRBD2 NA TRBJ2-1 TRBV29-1 CSAPFGLAAYNEQFF TGCAGCGCCCCGTTCGGGCTAGCGGCATACAATGAGCAGTTCTTC
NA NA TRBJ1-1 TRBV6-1 CASSSRRRGRVEAFF TGTGCCAGCAGTTCCCGGAGGAGGGGAAGAGTTGAAGCTTTCTTT
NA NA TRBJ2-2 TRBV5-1 CASREANTGELFF TGCGCCAGCAGAGAGGCGAACACCGGGGAGCTGTTTTTT
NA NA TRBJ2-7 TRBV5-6 CASSLQVWQGPYEQYF TGTGCCAGCAGCTTGCAGGTTTGGCAGGGTCCCTACGAGCAGTACTTC
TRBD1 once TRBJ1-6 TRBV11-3 CASSYRTGSSYNSPLHF TGTGCCAGCAGCTACCGGACAGGCAGCTCCTATAATTCACCCCTCCACTTT
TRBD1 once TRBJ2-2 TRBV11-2 CASSFDRVGAGELFF TGTGCCAGCAGTTTTGACAGGGTGGGCGCCGGGGAGCTGTTTTTT